This T cell receptor beta chain appears in the sequencing data of a study of cytomegalovirus exposure and HLA in healthy donors. As concerns this clone: The antigen is undetermined.

The CDR3 has 14 amino acids. V lost 4 bases, J lost 4 bases, and 4 bases stayed unmatched. Germline V lookup: CDR1 SGHDT, CDR2 YYEEEE. The PCR ran on 60 Vbeta and 13 Jbeta primers. Clones were sequenced by immunoSEQ multiplex PCR, and TCRdb holds only the in-frame ones, with some missing. This table holds 100,000 to 150,000 clones, roughly four fifths found once. Findings and limits, study-wide: The records held CMV serostatus as the only immune exposure information.

Sequencing used PBMCs. The chain joins TRBV5-6 to TRBJ2-4; 8 bases are shared with TRBD1. The source is a boy aged 5-17 years in good health and CMV-seronegative. CDR3 coding DNA: TGTGCCAGCAGCCCCCGGGACAGGAAAAACATTCAGTACTTC. It is translated as CASSPRDRKNIQYF. The full variable domain, its missing parts supplied by reference TRBV5-6 and TRBJ2-4, is DAGVTQSPTHLIKTRGQQVTLRCSPKSGHDTVSWYQQALGQGPQFIFQYYEEEERQRGNFPDRFSGHQFPNYSSELNVNALLLGDSALYLCASSPRDRKNIQYFGAGTRLSVL.